The rows below give T cell receptor beta chains drawn from one sample of a study of blood T cell repertoires in COVID-19. The protocol was immunoSEQ multiplex PCR, while the TCRdb copy is restricted to in-frame clones and leaves out a portion. The sample consists of 210,000 or so clones, around 84% of them appearing once. Sequencing used peripheral blood. These TCRs come from an elderly woman with active or convalescent COVID-19. Both conserved end residues are part of each CDR3. D genes are given only for firm matches. Clone size, where shown, is once, few, many, or a class for clones that have expanded.

J: TRBJ2-5; D: NA; size: once; V: TRBV6-5; DNA: TGTGCCAGCAGTTACGGGAAAACCCGAGGGGAGACCCAGTACTTC; CDR3: CASSYGKTRGETQYF
J: TRBJ2-1; D: NA; size: NA; V: TRBV28; DNA: TGTGCCAGCAGTCATCAGGGGAGTGAGCAGTTCTTC; CDR3: CASSHQGSEQFF
J: TRBJ2-1; D: TRBD1; size: once; V: TRBV29-1; DNA: TGCAGCGCCAAACGCGGGACAGGGTCTCGTGAGCAGTTCTTC; CDR3: CSAKRGTGSREQFF
J: TRBJ2-7; D: TRBD2; size: NA; V: TRBV11-1; DNA: TGTGCCAGCAGCTCCACGGGACTAGCGGGGGACGAGCAGTACTTC; CDR3: CASSSTGLAGDEQYF
J: TRBJ1-6; D: TRBD1; size: few; V: TRBV7-8; DNA: TGTGCCAGCAGCCCGGACAGGGGGCTAAAGGATAATTCACCCCTCCACTTT; CDR3: CASSPDRGLKDNSPLHF
J: TRBJ1-5; D: NA; size: NA; V: TRBV5-5; DNA: TGTGCCAGCAGCTTGGCAGGGAGGTTTGTAACTGGCAATCAGCCCCAGCATTTT; CDR3: CASSLAGRFVTGNQPQHF
J: TRBJ2-5; D: TRBD2; size: NA; V: TRBV9; DNA: TGTGCCAGCAGCGTAGGGGGGGTAGCGGGAGTCGAGACCCAGTACTTC; CDR3: CASSVGGVAGVETQYF
J: TRBJ1-1; D: NA; size: NA; V: TRBV2; DNA: TGTGCCAGCATTTTGAACAGGGAAGTTTTCTTT; CDR3: CASILNREVFF
J: TRBJ1-2; D: NA; size: NA; V: TRBV20-1; DNA: TGCAGTGCTAGTATCGGCAGGGGCGGTGGCTACACCTTC; CDR3: CSASIGRGGGYTF
J: TRBJ1-1; D: NA; size: NA; V: TRBV2; DNA: TGTGCCAGCAGTGCCGCGGTCCAAGCTTTCTTT; CDR3: CASSAAVQAFF
J: TRBJ2-3; D: TRBD1; size: NA; V: TRBV5-1; DNA: TGCGCCAGCAGCTCATACACCGGGACAGGGGTACTCACAGATACGCAGTATTTT; CDR3: CASSSYTGTGVLTDTQYF